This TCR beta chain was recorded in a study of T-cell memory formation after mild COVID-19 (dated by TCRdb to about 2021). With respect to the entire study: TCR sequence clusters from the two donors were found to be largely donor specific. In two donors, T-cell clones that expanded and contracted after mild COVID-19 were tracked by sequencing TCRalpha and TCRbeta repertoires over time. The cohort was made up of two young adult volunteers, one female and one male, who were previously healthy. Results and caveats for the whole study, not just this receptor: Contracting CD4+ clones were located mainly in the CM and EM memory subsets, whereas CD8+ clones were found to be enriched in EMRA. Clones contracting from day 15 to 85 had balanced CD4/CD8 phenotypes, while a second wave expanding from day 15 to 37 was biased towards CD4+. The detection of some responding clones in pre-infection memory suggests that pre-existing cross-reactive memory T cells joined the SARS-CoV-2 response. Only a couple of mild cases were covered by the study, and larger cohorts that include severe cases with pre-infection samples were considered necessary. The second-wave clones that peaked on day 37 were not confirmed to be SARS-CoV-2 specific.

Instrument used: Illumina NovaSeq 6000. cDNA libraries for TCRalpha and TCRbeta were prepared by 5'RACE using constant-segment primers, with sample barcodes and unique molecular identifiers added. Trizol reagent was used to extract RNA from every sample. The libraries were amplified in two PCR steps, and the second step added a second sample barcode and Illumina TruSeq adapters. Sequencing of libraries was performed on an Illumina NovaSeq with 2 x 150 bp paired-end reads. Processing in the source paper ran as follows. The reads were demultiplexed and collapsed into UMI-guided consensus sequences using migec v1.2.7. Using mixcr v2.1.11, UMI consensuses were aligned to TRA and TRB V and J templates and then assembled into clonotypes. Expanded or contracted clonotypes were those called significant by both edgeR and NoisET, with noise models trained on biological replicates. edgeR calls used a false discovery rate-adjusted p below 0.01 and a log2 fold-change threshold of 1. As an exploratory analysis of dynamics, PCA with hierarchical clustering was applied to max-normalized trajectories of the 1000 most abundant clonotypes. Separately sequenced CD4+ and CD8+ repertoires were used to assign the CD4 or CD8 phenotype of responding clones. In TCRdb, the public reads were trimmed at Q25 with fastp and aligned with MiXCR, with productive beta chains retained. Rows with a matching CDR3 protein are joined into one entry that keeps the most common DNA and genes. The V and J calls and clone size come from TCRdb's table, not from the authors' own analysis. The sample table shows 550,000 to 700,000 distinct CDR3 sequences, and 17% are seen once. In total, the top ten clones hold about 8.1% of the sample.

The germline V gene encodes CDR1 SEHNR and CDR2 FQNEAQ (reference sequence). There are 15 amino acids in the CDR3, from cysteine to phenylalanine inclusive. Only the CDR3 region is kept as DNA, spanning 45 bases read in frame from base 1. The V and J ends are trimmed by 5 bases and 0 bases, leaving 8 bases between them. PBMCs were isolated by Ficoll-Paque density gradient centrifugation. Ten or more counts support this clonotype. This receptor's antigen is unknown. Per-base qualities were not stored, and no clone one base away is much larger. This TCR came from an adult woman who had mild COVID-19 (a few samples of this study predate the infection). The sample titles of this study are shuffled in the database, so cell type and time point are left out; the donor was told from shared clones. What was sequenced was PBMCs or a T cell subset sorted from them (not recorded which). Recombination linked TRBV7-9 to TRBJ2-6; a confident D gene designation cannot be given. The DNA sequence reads TGTGCCAGCAGCACCCGAGGCTCTGGGGCCAACGTCCTGACTTTC. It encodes CASSTRGSGANVLTF. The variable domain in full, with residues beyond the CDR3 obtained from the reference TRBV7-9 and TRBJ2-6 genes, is DTGVSQNPRHKITKRGQNVTFRCDPISEHNRLYWYRQTLGQGPEFLTYFQNEAQLEKSRLLSDRFSAERPKGSFSTLEIQRTEQGDSAMYLCASSTRGSGANVLTFGAGSRLTVL.